This T cell receptor (beta chain) was sequenced during a study of blood T cell repertoires in COVID-19. Overall study: PBMCs, B-cell-depleted T cells, or T cells were the source of the cDNA or gDNA that made up the material.

In the authors' workflow: The authors estimated nucleated cell counts from reference gene primer amplification. Assay: immunoSEQ multiplex PCR; the TCRdb copy retains only in-frame clones and omits some. V and J calls plus clone size are reproduced from that table; the DNA served to infer D and trimming. The sample carries 140,000 or so clones, approximately 89% recorded once. The J segment lost 9 bases and the V segment lost 5 bases, leaving 12 bases of the junction unmatched. This CDR3 is built from 16 residues. CDR1 is SGHDT, CDR2 YYEEEE, per germline. The chain joins TRBV5-6 to TRBJ2-1; 12 bases fit TRBD2. The source of this sequence is a human donor in a cohort sampled during active COVID-19. Sample: peripheral blood. The CDR3 sequence: CASRAASGGASSEQFF. The DNA of the CDR3 is TGTGCCAGCAGGGCGGCTAGCGGGGGGGCCTCAAGTGAGCAGTTCTTC.